This record looks at one T cell receptor beta chain sequence and its context. Antigen: not known. The data were produced by immunoSEQ multiplex PCR, yet TCRdb's version contains in-frame clones alone and is incomplete. This table holds tens of thousands of clones, over 80% found once. The CDR3 is 16 amino acids. CDR1 and CDR2 from the germline V gene are SGDLS and YYNGEE. V shed 4 bases, J shed 4 bases, and the junction held 11 bases outside the gene matches. This sample is drawn from a study of OX40 agonist ivuxolimab in advanced cancers. The wider study: The eligibility criteria allowed prior anti-PD-1, anti-PD-L1 or anti-CTLA-4 therapy, and 40% had some. Study-wide findings and caveats: Researchers report that CD8+ T cells had, on average, more expanded clones than CD4+. Clonal expansion from baseline to week 6 occurred in both CD4+ and CD8+ T cells.

The receptor comes from an adult with an advanced solid tumor such as melanoma, head and neck, liver or kidney cancer. This sample comprised CD4+ or CD8+ T cells sorted from blood, obtained in a trial of the OX40 agonist ivuxolimab. The rearrangement links TRBV9 to TRBJ2-3, with 8 bases that match TRBD2. The CDR3 is CASSSQGLGLADTQYF. CDR3 DNA sequence: TGTGCCAGCAGCAGCCAGGGACTAGGTTTAGCAGATACGCAGTATTTT.